This entry features one TCR beta chain sequence. This entry comes from a study of blood T cell repertoires in COVID-19. Study in general: Samples of COVID-19 (acute and convalescent) were obtained from the United States, Italy and Spain.

Sequencing used immunoSEQ multiplex PCR; TCRdb keeps in-frame clones, though not all of them. Here the sample spans over 400,000 clones, around 90% being singletons. This CDR3 is built from 15 residues. Trimming stripped 1 base from V and 0 bases from J, with 10 bases between. CDR1 SGHAT and CDR2 FQNNGV come from the germline V gene. Sequencing was performed on peripheral blood. The chain combines TRBV11-2 with TRBJ2-7; no clear D. The clonotype originates from a woman between 50 and 59 years old with COVID-19, enrolled during active disease. The CDR3 DNA sequence: TGTGCCAGCAGCTTAGGGAGCCGGAGCTCCTACGAGCAGTACTTC. This encodes CASSLGSRSSYEQYF.